This is a list of T cell receptor beta chains from one sample in a study of cytomegalovirus exposure and HLA in healthy donors. TCRdb keeps only in-frame clones here, not all; method: immunoSEQ multiplex PCR. The sample has a few hundred thousand clones, approximately 90% seen once; the top ten hold about 2%. The specimen was PBMCs. These receptors originate from a woman in her late teens or twenties in good health and CMV-seronegative. The CDR3 runs from the conserved cysteine through the conserved F or W. The D gene is left open where the match is weak. A clone size is listed for some rows: how often the clone was seen (once, few, many), or a class if it is expanded.

d_gene: TRBD1
abundance: .
v_gene: TRBV19
j_gene: TRBJ1-1
CDR3aa: CASSTNYRGLNTEAFF
CDR3nt: TGTGCCAGTAGTACAAATTACAGGGGATTGAACACTGAAGCTTTCTTT

d_gene: TRBD1
abundance: .
v_gene: TRBV5-1
j_gene: TRBJ2-5
CDR3aa: CASSRDRVEETQYF
CDR3nt: TGCGCCAGCAGCAGGGACAGGGTGGAAGAGACCCAGTACTTC

d_gene: .
abundance: .
v_gene: TRBV19
j_gene: TRBJ2-3
CDR3aa: CASNPDPRVDTQYF
CDR3nt: TGTGCCAGTAACCCCGACCCACGGGTCGATACGCAGTATTTT

d_gene: .
abundance: .
v_gene: TRBV7-9
j_gene: TRBJ1-3
CDR3aa: CSSSSGTPFRHF
CDR3nt: TGTTCCAGCAGCTCCGGGACTCCCTTTCGGCATTTT

d_gene: TRBD1
abundance: once
v_gene: TRBV4-1
j_gene: TRBJ1-1
CDR3aa: CASSQDEGQGMGTEAFF
CDR3nt: TGCGCCAGCAGCCAAGATGAGGGACAGGGGATGGGGACTGAAGCTTTCTTT

d_gene: .
abundance: .
v_gene: TRBV5-5
j_gene: TRBJ1-2
CDR3aa: CASRDGAYGYTF
CDR3nt: TGTGCCAGCAGAGACGGAGCGTATGGCTACACCTTC

d_gene: .
abundance: .
v_gene: TRBV6-6
j_gene: TRBJ1-2
CDR3aa: CASSPRLGYTF
CDR3nt: TGTGCCAGCAGCCCCAGGTTGGGCTACACCTTC

d_gene: TRBD1
abundance: .
v_gene: TRBV30
j_gene: TRBJ1-3
CDR3aa: CAWSRDSYSGNTIYF
CDR3nt: TGTGCCTGGAGTAGGGACAGCTACTCTGGAAACACCATATATTTT

d_gene: TRBD2
abundance: .
v_gene: TRBV28
j_gene: TRBJ2-3
CDR3aa: CASSLLAGGQDTQYF
CDR3nt: TGTGCCAGCAGTTTATTGGCGGGGGGGCAGGATACGCAGTATTTT

d_gene: .
abundance: .
v_gene: TRBV7-2
j_gene: TRBJ1-2
CDR3aa: CASSLEGGYGYTF
CDR3nt: TGTGCCAGCAGCCTCGAAGGGGGTTATGGCTACACCTTC

d_gene: .
abundance: .
v_gene: TRBV11-2
j_gene: TRBJ2-3
CDR3aa: CASSLDGTSTDTQYF
CDR3nt: TGTGCCAGCAGCTTAGATGGCACGAGCACAGATACGCAGTATTTT

d_gene: .
abundance: .
v_gene: TRBV4-1
j_gene: TRBJ2-7
CDR3aa: CASSHAGPTYEQYF
CDR3nt: TGCGCCAGCAGCCATGCTGGGCCCACCTACGAGCAGTACTTC

d_gene: .
abundance: .
v_gene: TRBV7-9
j_gene: TRBJ1-2
CDR3aa: CSSSLALTGSGYTF
CDR3nt: TGTTCCAGCAGCTTAGCACTTACAGGGAGTGGCTACACCTTC

d_gene: TRBD1
abundance: .
v_gene: TRBV11-2
j_gene: TRBJ1-2
CDR3aa: CASSPGTGEGYTF
CDR3nt: TGTGCCAGCAGCCCGGGGACAGGGGAGGGCTACACCTTC

d_gene: .
abundance: .
v_gene: TRBV11-2
j_gene: TRBJ2-5
CDR3aa: CASSLYDGVGQETQYF
CDR3nt: TGTGCCAGCAGCTTATATGACGGGGTAGGCCAAGAGACCCAGTACTTC

d_gene: .
abundance: .
v_gene: TRBV29-1
j_gene: TRBJ1-1
CDR3aa: CSVDPDGTEAFF
CDR3nt: TGCAGCGTTGATCCCGACGGGACTGAAGCTTTCTTT

d_gene: TRBD2
abundance: .
v_gene: TRBV5-1
j_gene: TRBJ2-3
CDR3aa: CASSLGTSRSTDTQYF
CDR3nt: TGCGCCAGCAGCTTGGGGACTAGCAGGAGCACAGATACGCAGTATTTT

d_gene: .
abundance: once
v_gene: TRBV5-4
j_gene: TRBJ2-3
CDR3aa: CASSEVTDTQYF
CDR3nt: TGTGCCAGCAGCGAGGTCACAGATACGCAGTATTTT

d_gene: .
abundance: once
v_gene: TRBV11-3
j_gene: TRBJ1-2
CDR3aa: CASSLVIRDSGLPNYGYTF
CDR3nt: TGTGCCAGCAGCTTAGTAATCCGGGATTCGGGACTGCCTAACTATGGCTACACCTTC

d_gene: .
abundance: .
v_gene: TRBV13
j_gene: TRBJ1-5
CDR3aa: CASSSRGHGDGPQHF
CDR3nt: TGTGCCAGCAGCTCCCGAGGGCACGGAGATGGGCCCCAGCATTTT

d_gene: TRBD2
abundance: .
v_gene: TRBV10-3
j_gene: TRBJ2-5
CDR3aa: CAISESGGAETQYF
CDR3nt: TGTGCCATCAGTGAGAGCGGGGGGGCGGAGACCCAGTACTTC

d_gene: .
abundance: .
v_gene: TRBV5-6
j_gene: TRBJ2-2
CDR3aa: CASSLVRNGVTGELFF
CDR3nt: TGTGCCAGCAGCTTGGTCCGGAACGGGGTCACCGGGGAGCTGTTTTTT

d_gene: .
abundance: once
v_gene: TRBV18
j_gene: TRBJ1-4
CDR3aa: CASSPWGRNEKLFF
CDR3nt: TGTGCCAGCTCACCATGGGGGCGGAATGAAAAACTGTTTTTT

d_gene: TRBD1
abundance: .
v_gene: TRBV2
j_gene: TRBJ2-7
CDR3aa: CASSPWAGGSEQYF
CDR3nt: TGTGCCAGCAGTCCCTGGGCAGGGGGCTCCGAGCAGTACTTC

d_gene: TRBD1
abundance: .
v_gene: TRBV13
j_gene: TRBJ1-4
CDR3aa: CASSLEQGATNEKLFF
CDR3nt: TGTGCCAGCAGCTTAGAGCAGGGGGCAACTAATGAAAAACTGTTTTTT

d_gene: .
abundance: .
v_gene: TRBV2
j_gene: TRBJ1-3
CDR3aa: CASLTELGNTIYF
CDR3nt: TGTGCCAGCCTCACAGAACTGGGAAACACCATATATTTT

d_gene: TRBD1
abundance: .
v_gene: TRBV10-1
j_gene: TRBJ1-2
CDR3aa: CASSEPTTGDYGYTF
CDR3nt: TGCGCCAGCAGTGAGCCCACGACAGGGGACTATGGCTACACCTTC

d_gene: TRBD2
abundance: once
v_gene: TRBV4-1
j_gene: TRBJ2-7
CDR3aa: CASSQPAEGRAYEQYF
CDR3nt: TGCGCCAGCAGCCAACCCGCGGAGGGGAGGGCCTACGAGCAGTACTTC

d_gene: .
abundance: .
v_gene: TRBV14
j_gene: TRBJ2-7
CDR3aa: CASSQVVGTSYEQYF
CDR3nt: TGTGCCAGCAGCCAAGTGGTCGGGACAAGCTACGAGCAGTACTTC

d_gene: .
abundance: .
v_gene: TRBV6-5
j_gene: TRBJ1-6
CDR3aa: CASSFEAGRSPLHF
CDR3nt: TGTGCCAGCAGTTTTGAGGCAGGGCGATCACCCCTCCACTTT

d_gene: .
abundance: .
v_gene: TRBV6-1
j_gene: TRBJ1-1
CDR3aa: CASSESTERAEAFF
CDR3nt: TGTGCCAGCAGTGAATCCACAGAGAGGGCTGAAGCTTTCTTT

d_gene: TRBD1
abundance: .
v_gene: TRBV11-3
j_gene: TRBJ2-1
CDR3aa: CASSLRQGNEQFF
CDR3nt: TGTGCCAGCAGCTTGCGACAGGGGAATGAGCAGTTCTTC

d_gene: .
abundance: .
v_gene: TRBV1
j_gene: TRBJ2-7
CDR3aa: CTSSQQSGGTYEQYF
CDR3nt: TGCACCAGCAGCCAACAGAGCGGGGGCACCTACGAGCAGTACTTC

d_gene: TRBD1
abundance: .
v_gene: TRBV5-4
j_gene: TRBJ2-7
CDR3aa: CASSSSGGTGDEQYF
CDR3nt: TGTGCCAGCAGCAGTTCTGGCGGGACAGGGGACGAGCAGTACTTC

d_gene: TRBD1
abundance: .
v_gene: TRBV19
j_gene: TRBJ1-5
CDR3aa: CASRGRDQPQHF
CDR3nt: TGTGCCAGCAGGGGGCGAGATCAGCCCCAGCATTTT

d_gene: .
abundance: few
v_gene: TRBV6-8
j_gene: TRBJ1-6
CDR3aa: CASSSGGDNSPLHF
CDR3nt: TGTGCCAGCAGTAGTGGCGGGGATAATTCACCCCTCCACTTT

d_gene: .
abundance: .
v_gene: TRBV7-7
j_gene: TRBJ1-1
CDR3aa: CASSLYAGAEAFF
CDR3nt: TGTGCTAGCAGCTTATATGCGGGGGCTGAAGCTTTCTTT

d_gene: .
abundance: .
v_gene: TRBV10-3
j_gene: TRBJ2-7
CDR3aa: CAISEGREANEQYF
CDR3nt: TGTGCCATCAGTGAAGGGAGAGAGGCCAACGAGCAGTACTTC

d_gene: .
abundance: .
v_gene: TRBV9
j_gene: TRBJ2-3
CDR3aa: CASSYSLDTQYF
CDR3nt: TGTGCCAGCAGCTATAGTTTAGATACGCAGTATTTT

d_gene: .
abundance: .
v_gene: TRBV7-2
j_gene: TRBJ1-4
CDR3aa: CASSPGGPTNEKLFF
CDR3nt: TGTGCCAGCAGCCCGGGGGGGCCAACTAATGAAAAACTGTTTTTT

d_gene: .
abundance: .
v_gene: TRBV30
j_gene: TRBJ2-3
CDR3aa: CAWSLSSTDTQYF
CDR3nt: TGTGCCTGGAGTTTATCTAGCACAGATACGCAGTATTTT

d_gene: TRBD1
abundance: .
v_gene: TRBV6-5
j_gene: TRBJ2-7
CDR3aa: CASNNRGRGYEQYF
CDR3nt: TGTGCCAGCAACAACAGGGGTAGGGGCTACGAGCAGTACTTC

d_gene: .
abundance: .
v_gene: TRBV27
j_gene: TRBJ1-6
CDR3aa: CASTTGSSPLHF
CDR3nt: TGTGCCAGCACCACAGGTAGTTCACCCCTCCACTTT

d_gene: .
abundance: .
v_gene: TRBV9
j_gene: TRBJ1-2
CDR3aa: CASSVEGNLNYGYTF
CDR3nt: TGTGCCAGCAGCGTAGAGGGGAATTTAAACTATGGCTACACCTTC

d_gene: .
abundance: .
v_gene: TRBV7-3
j_gene: TRBJ1-1
CDR3aa: CASSLTGGGTEAFF
CDR3nt: TGTGCCAGCAGCTTAACGGGAGGGGGCACTGAAGCTTTCTTT